One sample yielded the 26 T cell receptor beta chains listed below, sequenced in a study of cytomegalovirus exposure and HLA in healthy donors. 60 Vbeta and 13 Jbeta primers were used in PCR. The table came from immunoSEQ multiplex PCR; TCRdb's copy has only in-frame clones and leaves some out. The table includes 150,000 to 200,000 clones, over 65% detected once. Sample: PBMCs. These receptors all come from a man aged 18 to 30 in good health and CMV-seronegative.

Worth noting for this clone: One end of the junction fails to match germline, which may point to a read error. Additional DNA sequences in this sample encode the identical CDR3. The chain joins TRBV6-5 to TRBJ2-5; 8 bases agree with TRBD1. Per germline, CDR1 MNHEY and CDR2 SVGAGI. The CDR3 is 14 residues long. The CDR3 nucleotides are TGTGCCAGCAGTTCGCGACAGGGGAGAGAGACTCAGTACTTC. Amino acid sequence: CASSSRQGRETQYF.

The DNA of the CDR3 is TGTGCCACCCTCGGCGGTCGGGGTGAAAAACTGTTTTTT. Translation gives CATLGGRGEKLFF. V and J are TRBV6-1 and TRBJ1-4, with no clear D. Trimming stripped 10 bases from V and 7 bases from J, with 16 bases between. CDR1 and CDR2 from the germline V gene are MNHNS and SASEGT. This CDR3 comprises 13 residues.

The chain recombines TRBV18 with TRBJ1-5, with TRBD1 identical over 7 bases. CDR1 and CDR2 (germline): KGHSH, LQKENI. The CDR3 is 15 amino acids. Unmatched junction bases numbered 10, after V lost 8 bases and J lost 3 bases. Here the CDR3 reads CASIRSGQTNQPQHF. CDR3 bases: TGTGCCAGCATCCGATCGGGACAGACCAATCAGCCCCAGCATTTT.

V usage is TRBV28 and J usage is TRBJ2-5, with a tentative D call TRBD2 (5 bases). TRBJ2-7 explains the end of the DNA better; the J call may be wrong. The CDR3 length is 14 residues. Germline CDR1 MDHEN, CDR2 SYDVKM. DNA for the CDR3: TGTGCCAGCAGTTTATCGGGGAGTGGGTACGAGCAGTACTTC. Translating it yields CASSLSGSGYEQYF.

The CDR3, as DNA: TGCGCCAGCAGCCAATCGTGGATAGCGCCCCTCGACAGGCCTGGTGAGACCCAGTACTTC. Protein sequence: CASSQSWIAPLDRPGETQYF. The J gene is TRBJ2-5, the V gene TRBV4-1, with D possibly TRBD1 on 6 matching bases. Trimming stripped 2 bases from V and 5 bases from J, with 30 bases between. The CDR3 length is 20 residues. CDR1 is MGHRA, CDR2 YSYEKL, per germline.

The chain couples TRBV7-9 to TRBJ2-1, with TRBD2 as a possible D gene (5 bases). Trimming took off 5 bases at V and 0 bases at J, with 14 bases between the two ends. Germline CDR1 SEHNR, CDR2 FQNEAQ (reference sequence). This CDR3 is built from 16 residues. CDR3 coding DNA: TGTGCCAGCAGCCTTCCGGGGTCGAGCTCCTACAATGAGCAGTTCTTC. It specifies CASSLPGSSSYNEQFF.

The J gene is TRBJ1-2, the V gene TRBV28; D remains unclear. Germline assignment: CDR1 MDHEN and CDR2 SYDVKM. The ends were cut back, 2 bases at V and 11 bases at J, with 12 bases in the middle. The CDR3 spans 12 residues. CDR3 protein: CASSLPEKVYTF. The CDR3 nucleotides are TGTGCCAGCAGTTTACCGGAGAAGGTATACACCTTC.

J is TRBJ1-5 and V is TRBV19; D might be TRBD1 (5 bases). V was pared by 5 bases and J by 0 bases, with 11 bases between. Looked up from germline, CDR1 is LNHDA and CDR2 is SQIVND (reference sequence). This CDR3 is 15 amino acids long. CDR3 sequence (DNA): TGTGCCAGTAGTTACAGGTCTTATAGCAATCAGCCCCAGCATTTT. Translation gives CASSYRSYSNQPQHF.

This clone showed up just a few times. The rearrangement joins TRBV2 to TRBJ1-3; D perhaps matches TRBD1 (6 bases). The CDR3 is 15 amino acids. From germline, CDR1 is SNHLY and CDR2 FYNNEI. Between the trimmed V and J ends, which lost 6 bases and 0 bases, there was a span of 12 bases. In DNA form, the CDR3 reads TGTGCCAGCAGGGGGCTCAGGGGCTCTGGAAACACCATATATTTT. It is translated as CASRGLRGSGNTIYF.

V usage is TRBV7-6 and J usage is TRBJ2-7; 12 positions match TRBD2. V shed 5 bases and J 2 bases; nucleotides not matched to a gene: 10. CDR3 size: 17 residues. CDR1 and CDR2 (germline): SGHVS, FNYEAQ. The CDR3 nucleotides read TGTGCCAGCAGCACCCGGACTAGCGGGAATGCGGCCTACGAGCAGTACTTC. It codes for CASSTRTSGNAAYEQYF.

The chain employs TRBV6-4 and TRBJ1-2; 8 bases are shared with TRBD1. Germline V lookup: CDR1 MRHNA, CDR2 SNTAGT. The CDR3 consists of 15 residues. The junction had 6 bases not matched to a gene; V was cut back by 6 bases and J by 0 bases. CDR3 sequence: CASRGQADTNYGYTF. As DNA, the CDR3 is TGTGCCAGCAGGGGACAGGCCGACACTAACTATGGCTACACCTTC.

The chain recombines TRBV7-8 with TRBJ1-1, with 7 bases identical to TRBD1. Germline CDR1 SGHVS, CDR2 FQNEAQ. V gave up 2 bases and J gave up 5 bases; unmatched junction bases: 5. This CDR3 has 14 residues. The CDR3 spells CASSLIGGATEAFF. In DNA, the CDR3 is TGTGCCAGCAGCTTAATAGGGGGCGCGACTGAAGCTTTCTTT.

The chain recombines TRBV7-6 with TRBJ2-3, with D possibly TRBD2 on 6 matching bases. Trimming stripped 3 bases from V and 3 bases from J, with 10 bases between. This CDR3 contains 14 residues. The germline gives CDR1 SGHVS, CDR2 FNYEAQ. The CDR3 sequence is CASSFSGETDTQYF. The CDR3 DNA reads TGTGCCAGCAGCTTCTCGGGGGAAACAGATACGCAGTATTTT.

The chain joins TRBV5-4 to TRBJ2-3; TRBD2 aligns across 9 bases. Germline V gene data show CDR1 as SGHNT and CDR2 as YYREEE (reference sequence). Germline trimming cut 2 bases from V and 0 bases from J; bases unmatched to any gene: 10. The CDR3 sequence is 18 residues long. Here the CDR3 DNA reads TGTGCCAGCAGCTTTAACATGGCGGGAGGGAGGAGCACAGATACGCAGTATTTT. Its protein is CASSFNMAGGRSTDTQYF. Filled out from reference TRBV5-4 and TRBJ2-3, the complete variable domain reads ETGVTQSPTHLIKTRGQQVTLRCSSQSGHNTVSWYQQALGQGPQFIFQYYREEENGRGNFPPRFSGLQFPNYSSELNVNALELDDSALYLCASSFNMAGGRSTDTQYFGPGTRLTVL.

This clone was recorded a few times. V usage is TRBV9 and J usage is TRBJ1-3, with D possibly TRBD1 on 5 matching bases. V was cut by 0 bases and J by 0 bases, with 13 bases left in between. The CDR3 is 17 residues long. From germline, CDR1 is SGDLS and CDR2 YYNGEE. The CDR3 region has the DNA TGTGCCAGCAGCGTAGCTGGACACCTAGACTCTGGAAACACCATATATTTT. Its translation: CASSVAGHLDSGNTIYF.

The chain employs TRBV6-5 and TRBJ1-1; D remains unclear. There are 11 residues in the CDR3. Trimming pared 3 bases from V and 6 bases from J, leaving 5 bases between. From germline, CDR1 is MNHEY and CDR2 SVGAGI. Here the CDR3 reads CASSYQAEAFF. Written as DNA, the CDR3 is TGTGCCAGCAGTTATCAGGCTGAAGCTTTCTTT.

This clone was seen more than once but under ten times. The rearrangement joins TRBV5-1 to TRBJ2-7, with 10 bases that match TRBD2. The V segment lost 4 bases and the J segment 2 bases; nucleotides outside the gene matches: 9. CDR3 length: 16 residues. Per the germline V gene, CDR1 is SGHRS and CDR2 is YFSETQ. CDR3 bases: TGCGCCAGCAGCGAACCCGGACTAGCGGCAACCTACGAGCAGTACTTC. Translated: CASSEPGLAATYEQYF.

V usage is TRBV5-4 and J usage is TRBJ2-5; 10 bases are a match to TRBD1. This CDR3 comprises 16 residues. V dropped 3 bases and J dropped 4; count of bases not matched to a gene: 9. The germline CDR1 and CDR2 sequences are SGHNT and YYREEE (reference sequence). In DNA form, the CDR3 reads TGTGCCAGCAGCTCCCAGGAGACAGGGGGCGGAGAGACCCAGTACTTC. Translation: CASSSQETGGGETQYF.

This clone was seen more than once but under ten times. One end of the junction does not line up with germline, which may come from a read error. The chain is built from TRBV7-8 and TRBJ1-5, with D perhaps matching TRBD1 (6 bases). CDR3 length: 15 residues. The germline V gene has CDR1 SGHVS and CDR2 FQNEAQ. The CDR3 region is CASSLLGGRNQPQHF. The CDR3 DNA reads as TGTGCCAGCAGCTTACTGGGGGGGCGCAACCAGCCCCAGCATTTT.

The V and J genes are TRBV6-5 and TRBJ2-5, with 11 bases lining up with TRBD2. The end of the DNA aligns better with TRBJ2-7, so the J call may be wrong. The CDR3 is 15 residues long. Germline CDR1 MNHEY, CDR2 SVGAGI. The CDR3 loop reads CASTLAGGMSYEQYF. CDR3 DNA sequence: TGTGCCAGCACCTTAGCGGGGGGGATGTCCTACGAGCAGTACTTC.

This clone was detected once. CDR3: CASSLRTRRFVGETQYF. CDR3 sequence (DNA): TGTGCCAGCAGCTTGAGGACTAGGAGGTTTGTAGGAGAGACCCAGTACTTC. This rearrangement joins TRBV7-2 to TRBJ2-5; TRBD2 aligns across 7 bases. CDR3 length equals 17 residues. Trimming took 3 bases from V and 4 from J; bases not matched to a gene: 14. Germline V gene sequence: CDR1 SGHTA, CDR2 FQGNSA.

V usage is TRBV20-1 and J usage is TRBJ1-2, with D hard to call. This CDR3 spans 10 amino acids. Between the trimmed V and J ends, which lost 5 bases and 8 bases, there was a span of 9 bases. CDR1 is DFQATT, CDR2 SNEGSKA, per germline (reference sequence). The CDR3 DNA sequence: TGCAGTGCTCTGAGGCAGGGCTACACCTTC. This encodes CSALRQGYTF.

This chain uses TRBV5-1 with TRBJ1-3; D is possibly TRBD1 (6 bases). Trimming took off 4 bases at V and 4 bases at J, with 18 bases between the two ends. CDR3 length: 16 residues. Germline V lookup: CDR1 SGHRS, CDR2 YFSETQ. CDR3 region: CASSPAGGGPGNTIYF. For the CDR3, the DNA is TGCGCCAGCAGCCCCGCCGGCGGGGGGCCAGGAAACACCATATATTTT.

This chain connects TRBV5-1 to TRBJ1-2; D gene unclear. Looked up from germline, CDR1 is SGHRS and CDR2 is YFSETQ. This CDR3 has 14 amino acids. Trimming removed 3 bases from V and 0 bases from J, with 9 bases in between. CDR3 sequence (DNA): TGCGCCAGCAGCTCGAGCGTCGCTAACTATGGCTACACCTTC. Its protein is CASSSSVANYGYTF.

The CDR3 DNA follows: TGTGCCAGCAGTACAGGGGGCACTAAGGGCTACACCTTC. This gives the protein CASSTGGTKGYTF. This chain joins TRBV2 and TRBJ1-2; the match to TRBD1 covers 9 bases. CDR3 length: 13 amino acids. Unmatched junction bases numbered 6, after V lost 5 bases and J lost 8 bases. Germline V gene lookup returns CDR1 SNHLY and CDR2 FYNNEI. The complete variable domain, with remaining parts taken from reference TRBV2 and TRBJ1-2, reads EPEVTQTPSHQVTQMGQEVILRCVPISNHLYFYWYRQILGQKVEFLVSFYNNEISEKSEIFDDQFSVERPDGSNFTLKIRSTKLEDSAMYFCASSTGGTKGYTFGSGTRLTVV.

V usage is TRBV19 and J usage is TRBJ2-5; tentatively, D is TRBD1 (5 bases). The CDR3 has 15 amino acids. Germline V lookup: CDR1 LNHDA, CDR2 SQIVND (reference sequence). Trimming took 3 bases from V and 5 from J, leaving 16 bases between them. The CDR3 region is CASSIGHQGAETQYF. For the CDR3, the DNA is TGTGCCAGTAGTATCGGGCACCAAGGGGCGGAGACCCAGTACTTC.